This T cell receptor beta chain was sequenced in a study of cytomegalovirus exposure and HLA in healthy donors listed by TCRdb under 2017. At the level of the whole study: According to a later analysis, one platform produced both the approximately 110 validation repertoires and the 670 or so repertoires of the first cohort. The study aimed to test whether cataloging public T cell receptors could reveal signatures of past pathogen exposure. Along with the approximately 600-subject first cohort, a separate validation cohort of over a hundred different subjects was used. The study combined high-throughput TCR immunosequencing, statistical association of individual TCRs with disease status, and machine learning to predict cytomegalovirus infection status.

According to the germline V gene, CDR1 reads LGHNT and CDR2 reads FRNRAP. From the cysteine up to the phenylalanine, the CDR3 has a length of 14 residues. Only the CDR3 part of the read is kept: 42 bases, read in frame from the first base. At the junction V is shortened by 1 base and J by 6 bases; bases outside the gene matches: 3. Donors formed part of the validation cohort, which comprised 120 subjects and was distinct from the first cohort of 666 subjects. Library preparation employed the immunoSEQ multiplex PCR assay. The paper's processing steps were these. A statistical classification framework was developed to diagnose cytomegalovirus status using the catalog of TCR beta chain sequences. TCRdb limited this immuneACCESS table to in-frame rearrangements with V and J called. A share of clones is missing; checked studies link under half to unresolved V genes, and the rest is unexplained. V and J calls and clone size are those listed in that table; D and trimming were worked out from the DNA. This sample gives 150,000 to 200,000 clones in total; more than 75% of them show up just once. Over 5.5% of the sample comes from the top ten.

Overall study results and their limits: The study gave a list of under 200 TCR beta chains associated with cytomegalovirus. The authors suggested that the approach could potentially be extended to other disease states and immunological phenotypes. In vitro tests confirmed that a few of the cytomegalovirus-associated TCR beta chains recognize cytomegalovirus antigens. Cytomegalovirus status was reported to be diagnosed by the classifier with high specificity and sensitivity in both the original and validation cohorts. A later analysis had no HLA typing for the validation cohort, so co-occurrence there was scored across all 120 or so repertoires. Most TCR sequences were observed very rarely across donors, whereas some public TCRs were present in many individuals. In a later analysis, TCRs clustered in the first cohort were found to also tend to co-occur in the 100 to 150 validation repertoires, with 90% to 95% of cluster scores above 0.

About this clone: Its antigen has not been determined. No clone much larger than this one lies a single base away; base qualities are absent.

The rearrangement combines TRBV12-5 with TRBJ2-1; 7 of the junction bases match TRBD2. Material: PBMCs. The TCR originated in a man between 18 and 35 years old in good health and CMV-seropositive. The CDR3 corresponds to CASGLGPSGNEQFF. The bases read TGTGCTAGTGGTTTGGGTCCTAGCGGCAATGAGCAGTTCTTC. Beyond the CDR3, the reference TRBV12-5 and TRBJ2-1 genes provide the residues; the full variable domain reads: DARVTQTPRHKVTEMGQEVTMRCQPILGHNTVFWYRQTMMQGLELLAYFRNRAPLDDSGMPKDRFSAEMPDATLATLKIQPSEPRDSAVYFCASGLGPSGNEQFFGPGTRLTVL.